The rows below give T cell receptor beta chains drawn from one sample of a study of T and B cells in COVID-19 patients. MiXCR, run by TCRdb on the multiplex PCR reads, gives a single entry per CDR3 protein. The table includes thousands of distinct CDR3 sequences, approximately 25% detected once. The sequencing input was blood. All receptors derive from a human donor with active COVID-19. The CDR3 runs from the conserved cysteine through the conserved F or W. Each record gives: V gene, D gene, J gene, CDR3 protein. D genes are given only for firm matches.

v_gene: TRBV6-2/TRBV6-3
d_gene: -
j_gene: TRBJ1-1
CDR3aa: CASNRVSGTEAFF

v_gene: TRBV6-5
d_gene: -
j_gene: TRBJ2-5
CDR3aa: CASSYQGEVETQYF

v_gene: TRBV20-1
d_gene: TRBD1
j_gene: TRBJ2-7
CDR3aa: CSARSGQGGHQYF

v_gene: TRBV24-1
d_gene: TRBD1
j_gene: TRBJ2-1
CDR3aa: CATSDTTGIEDTLVNEQFF

v_gene: TRBV6-4
d_gene: -
j_gene: TRBJ2-2
CDR3aa: CASSDSGTGELFF

v_gene: TRBV19
d_gene: TRBD1
j_gene: TRBJ1-5
CDR3aa: CASSRTGINQPQHF

v_gene: TRBV6-2/TRBV6-3
d_gene: TRBD1
j_gene: TRBJ2-5
CDR3aa: CASSYRDRGETQYF

v_gene: TRBV11-1
d_gene: -
j_gene: TRBJ2-7
CDR3aa: CASSLGMGGYEQYF

v_gene: TRBV15
d_gene: -
j_gene: TRBJ2-2
CDR3aa: CATSRDPHLPTGMNTGELFF

v_gene: TRBV19
d_gene: -
j_gene: TRBJ1-5
CDR3aa: CASYGPVNSNQPQHF

v_gene: TRBV24-1
d_gene: TRBD2
j_gene: TRBJ2-1
CDR3aa: CATSSGGGPYNEQFF

v_gene: TRBV18
d_gene: -
j_gene: TRBJ2-5
CDR3aa: CASYPGDQETQYF

v_gene: TRBV18
d_gene: -
j_gene: TRBJ1-1
CDR3aa: CASSPLSIRGGTEAFF

v_gene: TRBV5-6
d_gene: -
j_gene: TRBJ1-2
CDR3aa: CASSPDTGGYTF

v_gene: TRBV29-1
d_gene: -
j_gene: TRBJ2-1
CDR3aa: CSSGVLASSYNEQFF

v_gene: TRBV7-6
d_gene: -
j_gene: TRBJ1-3
CDR3aa: CASSSPWNSGNTIYF

v_gene: TRBV5-6
d_gene: -
j_gene: -
CDR3aa: CASSTHGGYEQYF

v_gene: TRBV15
d_gene: TRBD1
j_gene: TRBJ1-1
CDR3aa: CATSRGPGQAHRGEAFF

v_gene: TRBV28
d_gene: -
j_gene: TRBJ1-1
CDR3aa: CASSSTLGREAFF

v_gene: TRBV7-9
d_gene: -
j_gene: TRBJ2-2
CDR3aa: CASSPQGNTGELFF

v_gene: TRBV4-3
d_gene: -
j_gene: TRBJ2-6
CDR3aa: CASSQVRSGPGANVLTF

v_gene: TRBV7-6
d_gene: -
j_gene: TRBJ2-7
CDR3aa: CASSLEPGWYEQYF

v_gene: TRBV19
d_gene: -
j_gene: TRBJ2-6
CDR3aa: CASSSRRTGKPGSGANVLTF

v_gene: TRBV5-6
d_gene: -
j_gene: TRBJ1-2
CDR3aa: CASSSDDRNLEGYTF

v_gene: TRBV15
d_gene: -
j_gene: TRBJ2-5
CDR3aa: CATSRAFLETQYF

v_gene: TRBV6-1
d_gene: -
j_gene: TRBJ2-5
CDR3aa: CASSVGGGGQETQYF

v_gene: TRBV10-3
d_gene: TRBD2
j_gene: TRBJ2-2
CDR3aa: CAISETGLAGVSNTGELFF

v_gene: TRBV6-4
d_gene: -
j_gene: TRBJ2-5
CDR3aa: CASSDWQDGETQYF

v_gene: TRBV29-1
d_gene: -
j_gene: TRBJ1-1
CDR3aa: CSVEGSMAEAFF